This T cell receptor (beta chain) was identified during a study of T cells in Graves' hyperthyroidism and ophthalmopathy. Study-wide findings and caveats: Stable hyperthyroidism was told apart from ophthalmopathy by a model built on 13 V-J features. Most clonotypes expanded in thyroid above 0.001 were likewise present in blood.

Germline assignment: CDR1 SGHRS and CDR2 YFSETQ. The V gene lost 6 bases and the J gene lost 0 bases, with 6 bases spanning the gap. The CDR3 is 13 amino acids. TCR beta CDR3 regions were amplified from RNA. TCR CDR3 underwent first-round RT-PCR with the HTBI primer set. Each CDR3 protein is one row after TCRdb ran MiXCR on the multiplex PCR reads. This table holds a few hundred thousand distinct CDR3 sequences, around 14% found once. This clonotype was seen ten or more times. As yet, its antigen is unknown. In patients aged 18 to 65, hyperthyroidism was newly diagnosed, with duration under 2 months. The sample comprised blood. The sequence derives from a woman aged 30 to 39 with Graves' hyperthyroidism. V gene TRBV5-1 combines with J gene TRBJ2-2; D remains ambiguous. CDR3 sequence (DNA): TGCGCCAGCAAAAGCCCGAACACCGGGGAGCTGTTTTTT. Translated: CASKSPNTGELFF.